The clone carrying this T cell receptor (beta chain) was counted only a few times. The antigen is unknown. The sample originates from a study of human T cells and chemical hapten exposure. Study-level background: Per-sample TCR yields varied mainly from small pooled library volume differences. Findings of the study overall: TCRs above 1 in 1000 frequency did not change with DPC sensitization.

After removal of 1 base from V and 4 bases from J, the junction contained 8 bases not matched to a gene. Germline values: CDR1 SGHVS, CDR2 FQNEAQ. The CDR3 is 18 residues long. Individual cDNA molecules (in the library) carried attached unique molecular identifiers. As processed by the authors: 95,638 TCRs per sample was the median, with a range of about 20,000 to 690,600. TCRdb re-called the reads through MiXCR, storing one row per CDR3 protein. Here the V and J calls rest on TCRdb's processing, not on the authors' analysis. The data contain roughly 120,000 distinct CDR3 sequences, around 9% of them seen just once; the ten biggest clones take up around 1.4%. The authors' total RNA extraction used unfractionated whole blood.

This TCR came from a human donor in good health. Some clones in this sample may be carry-over from other donors' samples. The chain links TRBV7-8 to TRBJ2-2; the match to TRBD1 covers 11 bases. Sample: whole blood. The CDR3 spells CASSLVGQGVPGTGELFF. CDR3 DNA: TGTGCCAGCAGCTTAGTGGGACAGGGGGTGCCGGGCACCGGGGAGCTGTTTTTT.